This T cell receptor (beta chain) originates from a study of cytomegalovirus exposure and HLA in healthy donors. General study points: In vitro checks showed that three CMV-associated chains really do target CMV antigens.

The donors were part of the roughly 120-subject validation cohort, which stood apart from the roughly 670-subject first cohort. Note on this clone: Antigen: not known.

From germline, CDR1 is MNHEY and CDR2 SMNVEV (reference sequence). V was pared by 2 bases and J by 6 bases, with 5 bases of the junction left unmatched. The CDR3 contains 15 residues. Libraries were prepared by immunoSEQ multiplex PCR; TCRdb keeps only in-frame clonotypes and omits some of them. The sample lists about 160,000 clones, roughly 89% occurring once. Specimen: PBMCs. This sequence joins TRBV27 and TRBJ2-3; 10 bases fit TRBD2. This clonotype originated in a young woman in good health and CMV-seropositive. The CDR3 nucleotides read TGTGCCAGCAGTTTAGAGAGGGGACTAGCGGATACGCAGTATTTT. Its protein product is CASSLERGLADTQYF.